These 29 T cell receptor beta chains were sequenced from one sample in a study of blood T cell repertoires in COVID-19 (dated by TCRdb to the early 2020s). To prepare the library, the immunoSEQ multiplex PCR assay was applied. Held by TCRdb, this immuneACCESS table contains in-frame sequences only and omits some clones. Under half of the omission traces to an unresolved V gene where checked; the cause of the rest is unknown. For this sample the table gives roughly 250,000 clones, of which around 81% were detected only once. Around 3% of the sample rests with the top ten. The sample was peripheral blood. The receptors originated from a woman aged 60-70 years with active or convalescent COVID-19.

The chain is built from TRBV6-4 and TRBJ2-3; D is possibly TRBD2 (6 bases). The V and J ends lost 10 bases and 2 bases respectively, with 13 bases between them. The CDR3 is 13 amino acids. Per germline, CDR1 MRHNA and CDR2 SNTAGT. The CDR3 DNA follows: TGTGCCACCTCCCGGGACTTCACAGATACGCAGTATTTT. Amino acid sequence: CATSRDFTDTQYF.

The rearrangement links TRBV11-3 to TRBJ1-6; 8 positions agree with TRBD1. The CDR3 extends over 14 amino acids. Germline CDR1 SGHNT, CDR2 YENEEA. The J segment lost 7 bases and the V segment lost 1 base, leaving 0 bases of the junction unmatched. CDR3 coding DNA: TGTGCCAGCAGCTTAGGGACAGGGAATTCACCCCTCCACTTT. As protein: CASSLGTGNSPLHF. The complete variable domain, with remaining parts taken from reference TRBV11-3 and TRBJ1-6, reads EAGVVQSPRYKIIEKKQPVAFWCNPISGHNTLYWYLQNLGQGPELLIRYENEEAVDDSQLPKDRFSAERLKGVDSTLKIQPAELGDSAVYLCASSLGTGNSPLHFGNGTRLTVT.

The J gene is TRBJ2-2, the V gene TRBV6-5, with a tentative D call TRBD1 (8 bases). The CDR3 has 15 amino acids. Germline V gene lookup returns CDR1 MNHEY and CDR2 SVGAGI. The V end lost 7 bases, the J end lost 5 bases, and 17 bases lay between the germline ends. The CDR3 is CASILQGGGTGELFF. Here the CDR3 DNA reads TGTGCCAGCATTTTACAGGGGGGAGGGACCGGGGAGCTGTTTTTT.

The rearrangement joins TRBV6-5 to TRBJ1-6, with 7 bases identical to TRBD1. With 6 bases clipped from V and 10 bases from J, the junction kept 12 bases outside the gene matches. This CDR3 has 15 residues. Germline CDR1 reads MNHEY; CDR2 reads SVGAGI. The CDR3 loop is CASRRDSQIVSPLHF. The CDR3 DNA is TGTGCCAGCAGGCGGGACAGCCAGATAGTCTCACCCCTCCACTTT.

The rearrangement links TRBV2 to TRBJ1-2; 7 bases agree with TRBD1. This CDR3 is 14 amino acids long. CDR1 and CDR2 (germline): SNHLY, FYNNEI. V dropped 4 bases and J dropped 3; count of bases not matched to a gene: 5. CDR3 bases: TGTGCCAGCAGTGCCCAGGGGGGAGACTATGGCTACACCTTC. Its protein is CASSAQGGDYGYTF.

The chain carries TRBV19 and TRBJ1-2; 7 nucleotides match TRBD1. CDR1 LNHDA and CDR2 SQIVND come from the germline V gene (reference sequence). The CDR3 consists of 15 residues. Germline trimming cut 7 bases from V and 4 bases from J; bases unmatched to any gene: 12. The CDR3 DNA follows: TGTGCCAGTATACCCAACAGGGGACGGGGCTATGGCTACACCTTC. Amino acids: CASIPNRGRGYGYTF.

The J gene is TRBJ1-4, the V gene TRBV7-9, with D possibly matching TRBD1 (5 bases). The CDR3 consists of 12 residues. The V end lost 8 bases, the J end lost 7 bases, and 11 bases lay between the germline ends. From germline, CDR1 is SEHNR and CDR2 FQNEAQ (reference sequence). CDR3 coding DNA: TGTGCCAGCGGGGGAGGAAGTGAAAAACTGTTTTTT. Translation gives CASGGGSEKLFF.

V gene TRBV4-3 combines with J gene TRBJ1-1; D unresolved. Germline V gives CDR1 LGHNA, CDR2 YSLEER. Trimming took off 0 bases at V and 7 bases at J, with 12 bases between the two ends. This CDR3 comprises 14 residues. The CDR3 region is CASSQETGLNEAFF. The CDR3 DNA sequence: TGCGCCAGCAGCCAAGAAACCGGGTTAAATGAAGCTTTCTTT.

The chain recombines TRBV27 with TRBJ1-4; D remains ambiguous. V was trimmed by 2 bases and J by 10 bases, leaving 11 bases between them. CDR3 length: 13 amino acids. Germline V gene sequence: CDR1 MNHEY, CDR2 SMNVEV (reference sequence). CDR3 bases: TGTGCCAGCAGTTTAAGAGACCGGGGAAAACTGTTTTTT. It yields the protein CASSLRDRGKLFF.

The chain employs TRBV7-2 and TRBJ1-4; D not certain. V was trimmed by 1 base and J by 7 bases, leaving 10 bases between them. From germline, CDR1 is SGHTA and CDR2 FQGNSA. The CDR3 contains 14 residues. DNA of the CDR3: TGTGCCAGCAGCTTAGGCCCTTCGGGTGAAAAACTGTTTTTT. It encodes CASSLGPSGEKLFF.

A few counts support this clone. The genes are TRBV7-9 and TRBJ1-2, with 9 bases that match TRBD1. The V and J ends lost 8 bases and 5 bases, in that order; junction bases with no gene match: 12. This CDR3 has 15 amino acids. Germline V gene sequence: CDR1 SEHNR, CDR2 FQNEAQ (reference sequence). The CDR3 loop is CASSTRQGGFYGYTF. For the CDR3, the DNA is TGTGCCAGCTCCACCCGACAGGGGGGGTTTTATGGCTACACCTTC.

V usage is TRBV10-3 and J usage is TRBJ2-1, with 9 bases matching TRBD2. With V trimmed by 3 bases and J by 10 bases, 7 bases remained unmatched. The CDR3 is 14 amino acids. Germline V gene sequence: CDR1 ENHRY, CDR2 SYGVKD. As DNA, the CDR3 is TGTGCCATCAGTGAAGGCGGGGGGGCCGGGGAGCAGTTCTTC. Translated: CAISEGGGAGEQFF.

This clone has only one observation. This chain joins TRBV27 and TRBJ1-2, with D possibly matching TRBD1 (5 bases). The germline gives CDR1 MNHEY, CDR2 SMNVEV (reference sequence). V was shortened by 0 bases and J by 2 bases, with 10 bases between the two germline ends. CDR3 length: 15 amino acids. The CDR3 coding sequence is TGTGCCAGCAGTTTATCGATGGGACTGAACTATGGCTACACCTTC. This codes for CASSLSMGLNYGYTF.

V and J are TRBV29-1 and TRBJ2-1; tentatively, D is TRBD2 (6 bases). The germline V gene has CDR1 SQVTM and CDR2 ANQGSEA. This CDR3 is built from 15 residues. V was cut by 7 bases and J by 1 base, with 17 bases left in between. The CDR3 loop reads CSAHPTGTSYNEQFF. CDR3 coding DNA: TGCAGCGCTCATCCCACCGGGACTTCCTACAATGAGCAGTTCTTC.

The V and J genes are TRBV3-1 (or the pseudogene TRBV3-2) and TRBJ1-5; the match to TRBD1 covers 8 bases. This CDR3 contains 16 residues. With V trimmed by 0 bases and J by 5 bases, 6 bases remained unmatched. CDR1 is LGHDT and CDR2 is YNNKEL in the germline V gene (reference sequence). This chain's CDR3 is CASSQDLGQAHQPQHF. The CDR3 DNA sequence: TGTGCCAGCAGCCAAGATTTGGGACAGGCCCATCAGCCCCAGCATTTT.

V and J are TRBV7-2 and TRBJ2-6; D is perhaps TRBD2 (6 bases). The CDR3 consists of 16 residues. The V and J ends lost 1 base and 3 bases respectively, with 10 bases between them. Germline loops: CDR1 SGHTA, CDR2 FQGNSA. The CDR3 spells CASSLVGGNGANVLTF. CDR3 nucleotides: TGTGCCAGCAGCTTAGTTGGAGGGAATGGGGCCAACGTCCTGACTTTC.

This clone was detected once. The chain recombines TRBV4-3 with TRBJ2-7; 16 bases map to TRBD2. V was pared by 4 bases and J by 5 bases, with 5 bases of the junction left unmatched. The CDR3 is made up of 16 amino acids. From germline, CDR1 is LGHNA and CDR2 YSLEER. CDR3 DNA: TGCGCCAGCAGCCTCGGGACTAGCGGGGGGGCCCACGAGCAGTACTTC. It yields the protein CASSLGTSGGAHEQYF.

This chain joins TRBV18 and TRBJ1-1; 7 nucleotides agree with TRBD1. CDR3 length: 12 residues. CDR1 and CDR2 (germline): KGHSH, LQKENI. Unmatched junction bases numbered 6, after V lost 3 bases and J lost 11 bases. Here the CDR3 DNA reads TGTGCCAGCTCACCCGGACAGGCAGGGGCTTTCTTT. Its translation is CASSPGQAGAFF.

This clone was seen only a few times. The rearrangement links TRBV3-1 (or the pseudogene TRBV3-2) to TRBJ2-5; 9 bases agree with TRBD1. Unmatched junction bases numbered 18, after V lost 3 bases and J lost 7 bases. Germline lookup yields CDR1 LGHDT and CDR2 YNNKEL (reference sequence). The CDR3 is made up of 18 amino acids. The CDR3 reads CASSQGFFRTGAQGTQYF. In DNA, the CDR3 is TGTGCCAGCAGCCAGGGATTCTTCCGGACAGGGGCCCAGGGGACCCAGTACTTC.

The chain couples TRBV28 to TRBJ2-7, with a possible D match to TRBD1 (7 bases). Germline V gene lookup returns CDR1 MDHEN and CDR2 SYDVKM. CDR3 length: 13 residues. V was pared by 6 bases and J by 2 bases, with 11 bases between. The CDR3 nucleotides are TGTGCCAGCAGGCGGGACAGACCCTACGAGCAGTACTTC. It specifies CASRRDRPYEQYF.

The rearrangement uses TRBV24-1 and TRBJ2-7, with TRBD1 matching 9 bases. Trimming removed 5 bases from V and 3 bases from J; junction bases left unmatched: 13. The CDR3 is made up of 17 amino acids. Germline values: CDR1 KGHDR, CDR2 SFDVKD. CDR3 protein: CATSAFPDRGWDYEQYF. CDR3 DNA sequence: TGTGCCACCAGTGCGTTCCCGGACAGGGGATGGGACTACGAGCAGTACTTC.

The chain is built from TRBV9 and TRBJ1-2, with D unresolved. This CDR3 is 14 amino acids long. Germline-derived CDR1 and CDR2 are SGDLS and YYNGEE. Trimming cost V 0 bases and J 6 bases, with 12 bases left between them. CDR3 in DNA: TGTGCCAGCAGCGTAGTTGGCCCCCGGGATGGCTACACCTTC. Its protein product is CASSVVGPRDGYTF.

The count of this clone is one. CDR3 DNA: TGTGCCAGCAGCGATCGACAGGGAACCGATGGAAACACCATATATTTT. Translating gives CASSDRQGTDGNTIYF. The rearrangement links TRBV6-6 to TRBJ1-3, with TRBD1 matching 7 bases. The CDR3 totals 16 residues. Germline-derived CDR1 and CDR2 are MNHNY and SVGAGI (reference sequence). Trimming cost V 6 bases and J 3 bases; bases outside gene matches: 11.

Here the CDR3 DNA reads TGCGCCAGCAGCGCGGATCAGGGGGCTAATTCACCCCTCCACTTT. Amino acid sequence: CASSADQGANSPLHF. The V gene is TRBV5-1, the J gene TRBJ1-6; 8 positions match TRBD1. With V trimmed by 4 bases and J by 6 bases, 6 bases remained unmatched. This CDR3 spans 15 amino acids. Germline CDR1 reads SGHRS; CDR2 reads YFSETQ.

The chain's CDR3 is CAWIGAGGETQYF. DNA for the CDR3: TGTGCCTGGATCGGAGCCGGAGGGGAGACCCAGTACTTC. V and J are TRBV30 and TRBJ2-5, with D perhaps matching TRBD2 (6 bases). This CDR3 is built from 13 residues. Germline V CDR1 and CDR2: GTSNPN, SVGIG (reference sequence). V shed 4 bases and J shed 5 bases, with 14 bases lying between them.

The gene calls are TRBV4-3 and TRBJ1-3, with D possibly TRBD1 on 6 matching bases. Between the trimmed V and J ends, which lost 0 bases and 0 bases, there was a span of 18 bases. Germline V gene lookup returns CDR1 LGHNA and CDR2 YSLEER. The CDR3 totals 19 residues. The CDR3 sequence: CASSQDKVLGGYSGNTIYF. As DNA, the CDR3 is TGCGCCAGCAGCCAAGATAAAGTGTTAGGGGGATACTCTGGAAACACCATATATTTT.

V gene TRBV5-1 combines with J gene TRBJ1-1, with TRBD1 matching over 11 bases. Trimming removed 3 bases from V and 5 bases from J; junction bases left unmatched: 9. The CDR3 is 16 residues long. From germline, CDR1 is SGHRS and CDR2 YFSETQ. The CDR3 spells CASSSGQGALATEAFF. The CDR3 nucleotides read TGCGCCAGCAGCTCCGGACAGGGGGCTTTGGCGACTGAAGCTTTCTTT.

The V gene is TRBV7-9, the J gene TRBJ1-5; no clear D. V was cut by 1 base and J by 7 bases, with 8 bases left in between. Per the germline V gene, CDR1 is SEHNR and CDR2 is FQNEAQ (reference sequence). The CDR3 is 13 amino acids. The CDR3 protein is CASSLGPKQPQHF. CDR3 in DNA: TGTGCCAGCAGCTTAGGGCCCAAACAGCCCCAGCATTTT.

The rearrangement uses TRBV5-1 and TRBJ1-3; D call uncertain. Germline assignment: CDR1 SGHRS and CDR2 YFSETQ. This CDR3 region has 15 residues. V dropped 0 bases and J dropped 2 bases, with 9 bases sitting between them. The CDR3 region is CASSLDGVTGNTIYF. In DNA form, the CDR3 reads TGCGCCAGCAGCTTGGACGGGGTTACTGGAAACACCATATATTTT.